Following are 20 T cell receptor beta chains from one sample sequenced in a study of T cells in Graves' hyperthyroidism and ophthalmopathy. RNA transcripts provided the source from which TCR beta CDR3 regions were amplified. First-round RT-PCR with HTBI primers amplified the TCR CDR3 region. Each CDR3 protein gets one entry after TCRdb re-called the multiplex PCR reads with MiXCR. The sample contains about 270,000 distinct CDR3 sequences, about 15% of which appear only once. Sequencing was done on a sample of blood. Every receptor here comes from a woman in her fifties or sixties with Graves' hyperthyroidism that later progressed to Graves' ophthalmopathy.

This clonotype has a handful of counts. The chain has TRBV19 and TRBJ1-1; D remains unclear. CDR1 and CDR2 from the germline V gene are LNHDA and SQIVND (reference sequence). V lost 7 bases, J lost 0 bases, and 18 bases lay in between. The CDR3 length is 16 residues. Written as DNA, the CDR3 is TGTGCCAGTAAGGTAAGGAGGCCGCCGCTGAACACTGAAGCTTTCTTT. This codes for CASKVRRPPLNTEAFF.

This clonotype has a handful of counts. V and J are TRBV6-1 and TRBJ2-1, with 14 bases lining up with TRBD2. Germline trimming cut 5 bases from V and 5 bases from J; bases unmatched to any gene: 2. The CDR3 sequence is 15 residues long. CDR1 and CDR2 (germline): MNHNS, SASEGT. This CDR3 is CASSRLAGGDNEQFF. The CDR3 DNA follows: TGTGCCAGCAGTCGACTAGCGGGAGGGGACAATGAGCAGTTCTTC.

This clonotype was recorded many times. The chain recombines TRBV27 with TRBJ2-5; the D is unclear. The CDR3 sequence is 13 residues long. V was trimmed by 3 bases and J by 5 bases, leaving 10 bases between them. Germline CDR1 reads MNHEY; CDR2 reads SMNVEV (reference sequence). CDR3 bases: TGTGCCAGCAGTTTCGGCAGGCCCGAGACCCAGTACTTC. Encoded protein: CASSFGRPETQYF.

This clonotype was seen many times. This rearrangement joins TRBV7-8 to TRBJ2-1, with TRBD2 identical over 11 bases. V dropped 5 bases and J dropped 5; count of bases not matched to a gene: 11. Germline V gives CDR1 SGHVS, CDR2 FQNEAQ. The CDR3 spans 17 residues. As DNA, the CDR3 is TGTGCCAGCAGCCATGGCCTTAGCGGGAGGGCCGACAATGAGCAGTTCTTC. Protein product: CASSHGLSGRADNEQFF.

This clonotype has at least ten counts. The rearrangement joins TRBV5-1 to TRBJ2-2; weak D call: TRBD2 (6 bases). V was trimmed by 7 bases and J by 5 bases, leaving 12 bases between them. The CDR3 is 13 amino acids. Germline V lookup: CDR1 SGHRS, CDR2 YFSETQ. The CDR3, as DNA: TGCGCCAGCTGGAGCGGGTCGACCGGGGAGCTGTTTTTT. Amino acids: CASWSGSTGELFF. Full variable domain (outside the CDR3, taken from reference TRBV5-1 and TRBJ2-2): KAGVTQTPRYLIKTRGQQVTLSCSPISGHRSVSWYQQTPGQGLQFLFEYFSETQRNKGNFPGRFSGRQFSNSRSEMNVSTLELGDSALYLCASWSGSTGELFFGEGSRLTVL.

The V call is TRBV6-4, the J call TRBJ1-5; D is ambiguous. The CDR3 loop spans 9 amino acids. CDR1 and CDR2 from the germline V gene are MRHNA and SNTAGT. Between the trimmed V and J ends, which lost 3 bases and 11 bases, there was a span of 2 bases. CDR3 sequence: CASSEAQHF. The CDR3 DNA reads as TGTGCCAGCAGTGAGGCCCAGCATTTT.

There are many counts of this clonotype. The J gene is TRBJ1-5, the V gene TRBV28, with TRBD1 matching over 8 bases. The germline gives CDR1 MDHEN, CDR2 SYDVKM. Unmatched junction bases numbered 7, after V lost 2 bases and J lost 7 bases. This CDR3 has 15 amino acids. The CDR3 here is CASSLGQGSWQPQHF. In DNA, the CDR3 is TGTGCCAGCAGTTTAGGACAGGGTAGCTGGCAGCCCCAGCATTTT.

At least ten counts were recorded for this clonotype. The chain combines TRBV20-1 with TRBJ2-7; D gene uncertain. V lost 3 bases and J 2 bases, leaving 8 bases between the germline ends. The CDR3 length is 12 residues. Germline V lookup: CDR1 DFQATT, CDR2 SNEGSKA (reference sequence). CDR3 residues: CSASLDAYEQYF. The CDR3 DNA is TGCAGTGCTAGTCTAGATGCCTACGAGCAGTACTTC.

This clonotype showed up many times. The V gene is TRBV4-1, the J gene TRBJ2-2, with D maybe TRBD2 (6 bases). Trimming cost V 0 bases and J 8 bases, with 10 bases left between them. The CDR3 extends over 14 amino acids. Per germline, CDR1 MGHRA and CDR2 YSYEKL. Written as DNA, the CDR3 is TGCGCCAGCAGCCAAGATAGTGCGGGGGGGGAGCTGTTTTTT. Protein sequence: CASSQDSAGGELFF.

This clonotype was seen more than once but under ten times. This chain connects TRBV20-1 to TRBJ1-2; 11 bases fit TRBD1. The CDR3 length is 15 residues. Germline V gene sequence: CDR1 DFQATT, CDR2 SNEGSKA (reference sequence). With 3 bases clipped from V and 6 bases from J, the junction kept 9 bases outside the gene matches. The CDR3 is CSARSIWTGGHGYTF. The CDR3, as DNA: TGCAGTGCTAGGTCAATTTGGACAGGGGGCCATGGCTACACCTTC.

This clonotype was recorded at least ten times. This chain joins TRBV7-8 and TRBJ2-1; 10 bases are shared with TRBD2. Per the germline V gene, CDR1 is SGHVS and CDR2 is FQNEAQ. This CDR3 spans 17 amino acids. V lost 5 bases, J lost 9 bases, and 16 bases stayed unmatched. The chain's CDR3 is CASSLSVGVAGGSEQFF. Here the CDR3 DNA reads TGTGCCAGCAGCCTTAGCGTCGGGGTAGCGGGAGGAAGTGAGCAGTTCTTC.

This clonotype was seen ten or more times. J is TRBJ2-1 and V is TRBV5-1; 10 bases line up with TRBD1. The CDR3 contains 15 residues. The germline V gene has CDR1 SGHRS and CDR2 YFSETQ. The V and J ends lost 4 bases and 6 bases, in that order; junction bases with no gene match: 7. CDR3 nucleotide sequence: TGCGCCAGCAGCCCCCGGGACAGGGGTATCAATGAGCAGTTCTTC. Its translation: CASSPRDRGINEQFF. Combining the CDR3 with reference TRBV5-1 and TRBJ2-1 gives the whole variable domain KAGVTQTPRYLIKTRGQQVTLSCSPISGHRSVSWYQQTPGQGLQFLFEYFSETQRNKGNFPGRFSGRQFSNSRSEMNVSTLELGDSALYLCASSPRDRGINEQFFGPGTRLTVL.

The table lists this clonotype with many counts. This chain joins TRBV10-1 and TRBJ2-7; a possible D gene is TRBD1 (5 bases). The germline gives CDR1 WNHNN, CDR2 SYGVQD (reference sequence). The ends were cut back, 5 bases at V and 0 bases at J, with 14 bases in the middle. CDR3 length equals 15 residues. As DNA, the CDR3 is TGCGCCAGCAGTAAGGGGTCCTATTCCTCCTACGAGCAGTACTTC. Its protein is CASSKGSYSSYEQYF.

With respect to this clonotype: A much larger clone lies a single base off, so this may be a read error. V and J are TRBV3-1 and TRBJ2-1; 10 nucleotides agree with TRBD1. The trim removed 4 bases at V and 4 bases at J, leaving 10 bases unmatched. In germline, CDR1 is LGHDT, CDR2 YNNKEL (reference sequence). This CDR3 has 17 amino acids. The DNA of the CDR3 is TGTGCCAGCAGCCCCGGGACAGGGGAGGGGACTTACAATGAGCAGTTCTTC. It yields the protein CASSPGTGEGTYNEQFF.

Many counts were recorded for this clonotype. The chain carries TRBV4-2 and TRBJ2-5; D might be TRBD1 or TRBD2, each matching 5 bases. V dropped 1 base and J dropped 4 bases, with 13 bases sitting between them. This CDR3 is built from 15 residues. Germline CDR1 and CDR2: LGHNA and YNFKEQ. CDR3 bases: TGTGCCAGCAGCCAAGGGGTAACTGGGGGAGAGACCCAGTACTTC. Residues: CASSQGVTGGETQYF.

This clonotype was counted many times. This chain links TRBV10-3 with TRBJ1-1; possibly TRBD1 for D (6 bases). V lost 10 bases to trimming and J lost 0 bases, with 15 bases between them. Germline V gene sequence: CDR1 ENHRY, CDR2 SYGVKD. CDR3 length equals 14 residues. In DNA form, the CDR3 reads TGTGCCACCAAAAATACAGGGCTGAACACTGAAGCTTTCTTT. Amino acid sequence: CATKNTGLNTEAFF.

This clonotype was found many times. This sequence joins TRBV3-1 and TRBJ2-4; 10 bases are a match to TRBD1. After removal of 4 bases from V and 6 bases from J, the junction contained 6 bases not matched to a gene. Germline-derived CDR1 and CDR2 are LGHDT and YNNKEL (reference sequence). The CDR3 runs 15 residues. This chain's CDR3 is CASSPRQGAGNIQYF. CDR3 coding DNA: TGTGCCAGCAGCCCCCGACAGGGGGCAGGAAACATTCAGTACTTC.

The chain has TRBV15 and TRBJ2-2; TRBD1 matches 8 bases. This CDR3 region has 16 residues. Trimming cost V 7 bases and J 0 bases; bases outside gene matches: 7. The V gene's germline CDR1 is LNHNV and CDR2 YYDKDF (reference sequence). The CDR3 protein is CATTDGQGANTGELFF. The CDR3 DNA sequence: TGTGCCACCACCGACGGACAGGGCGCGAACACCGGGGAGCTGTTTTTT.

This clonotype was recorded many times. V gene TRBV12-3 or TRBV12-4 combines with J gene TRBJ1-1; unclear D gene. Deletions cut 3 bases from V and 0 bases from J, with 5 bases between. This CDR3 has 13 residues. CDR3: CASSFPLNTEAFF. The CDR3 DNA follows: TGTGCCAGCAGTTTTCCACTGAACACTGAAGCTTTCTTT.

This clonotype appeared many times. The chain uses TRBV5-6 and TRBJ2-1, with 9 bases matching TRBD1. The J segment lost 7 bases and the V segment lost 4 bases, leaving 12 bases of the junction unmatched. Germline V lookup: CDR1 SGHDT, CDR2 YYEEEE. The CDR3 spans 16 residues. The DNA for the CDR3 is TGTGCCAGCAGCCCGGGGACAGGGCAAGGGTGGAATGAGCAGTTCTTC. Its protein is CASSPGTGQGWNEQFF. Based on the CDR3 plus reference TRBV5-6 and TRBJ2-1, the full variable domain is DAGVTQSPTHLIKTRGQQVTLRCSPKSGHDTVSWYQQALGQGPQFIFQYYEEEERQRGNFPDRFSGHQFPNYSSELNVNALLLGDSALYLCASSPGTGQGWNEQFFGPGTRLTVL.